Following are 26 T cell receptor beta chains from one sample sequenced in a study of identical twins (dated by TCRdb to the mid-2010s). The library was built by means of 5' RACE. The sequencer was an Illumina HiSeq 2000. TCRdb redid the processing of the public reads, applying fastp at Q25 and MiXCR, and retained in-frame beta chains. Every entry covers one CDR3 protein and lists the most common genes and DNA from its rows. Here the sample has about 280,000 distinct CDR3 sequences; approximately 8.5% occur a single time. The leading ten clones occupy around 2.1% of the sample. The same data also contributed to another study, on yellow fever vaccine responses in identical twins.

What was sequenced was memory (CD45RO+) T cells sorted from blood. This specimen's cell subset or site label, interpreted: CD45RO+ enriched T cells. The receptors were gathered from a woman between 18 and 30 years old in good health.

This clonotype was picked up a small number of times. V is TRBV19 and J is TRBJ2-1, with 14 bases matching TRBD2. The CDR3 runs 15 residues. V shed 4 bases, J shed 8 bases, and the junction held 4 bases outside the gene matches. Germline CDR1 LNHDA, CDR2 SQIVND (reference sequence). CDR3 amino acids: CASSTGTSGRYEQFF. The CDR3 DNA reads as TGTGCCAGTAGTACTGGGACTAGCGGGAGATATGAGCAGTTCTTC.

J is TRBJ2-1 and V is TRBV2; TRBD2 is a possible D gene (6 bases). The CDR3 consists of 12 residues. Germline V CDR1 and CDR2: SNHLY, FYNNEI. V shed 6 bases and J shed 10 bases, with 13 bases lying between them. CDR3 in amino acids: CASRGLRGEQFF. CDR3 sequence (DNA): TGTGCCAGCAGGGGACTCCGAGGGGAGCAGTTCTTC.

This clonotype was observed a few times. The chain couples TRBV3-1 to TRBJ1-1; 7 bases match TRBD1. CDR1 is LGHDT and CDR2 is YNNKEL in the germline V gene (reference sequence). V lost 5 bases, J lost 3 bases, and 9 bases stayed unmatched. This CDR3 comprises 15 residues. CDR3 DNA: TGTGCCAGCAGCTCCGGACAGGTTTTGTACACTGAAGCTTTCTTT. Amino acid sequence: CASSSGQVLYTEAFF.

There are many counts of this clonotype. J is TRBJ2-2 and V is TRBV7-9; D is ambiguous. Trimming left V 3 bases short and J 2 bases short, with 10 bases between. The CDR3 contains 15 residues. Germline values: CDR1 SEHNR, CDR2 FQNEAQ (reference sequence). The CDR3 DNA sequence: TGTGCCAGCAGCTTGGCTAGTCCCAACACCGGGGAGCTGTTTTTT. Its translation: CASSLASPNTGELFF.

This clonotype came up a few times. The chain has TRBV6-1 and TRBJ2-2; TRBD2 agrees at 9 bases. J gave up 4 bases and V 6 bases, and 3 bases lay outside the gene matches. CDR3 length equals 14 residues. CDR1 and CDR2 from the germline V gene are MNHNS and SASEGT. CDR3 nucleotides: TGTGCCAGCAGGGTAGCGGGGGTCACCGGGGAGCTGTTTTTT. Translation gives CASRVAGVTGELFF.

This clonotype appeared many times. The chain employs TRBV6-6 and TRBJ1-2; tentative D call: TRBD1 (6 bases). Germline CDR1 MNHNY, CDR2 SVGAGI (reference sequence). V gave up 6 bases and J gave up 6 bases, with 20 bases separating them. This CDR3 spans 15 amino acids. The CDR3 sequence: CASRVPGYRDDGYTF. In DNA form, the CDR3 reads TGTGCCAGCAGGGTTCCGGGGTACAGGGATGATGGCTACACCTTC.

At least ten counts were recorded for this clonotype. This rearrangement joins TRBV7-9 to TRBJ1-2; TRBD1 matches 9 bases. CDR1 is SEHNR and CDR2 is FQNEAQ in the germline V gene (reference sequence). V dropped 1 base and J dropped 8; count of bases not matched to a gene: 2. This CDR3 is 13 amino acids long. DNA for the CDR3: TGTGCCAGCAGCTTAGGGACAGGGGACGGCTACACCTTC. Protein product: CASSLGTGDGYTF.

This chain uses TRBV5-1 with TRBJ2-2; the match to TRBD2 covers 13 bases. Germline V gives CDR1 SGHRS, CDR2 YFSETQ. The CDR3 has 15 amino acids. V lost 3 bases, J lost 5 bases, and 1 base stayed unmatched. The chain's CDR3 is CASSSTSGGTGELFF. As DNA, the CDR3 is TGCGCCAGCAGCTCGACTAGCGGGGGGACCGGGGAGCTGTTTTTT.

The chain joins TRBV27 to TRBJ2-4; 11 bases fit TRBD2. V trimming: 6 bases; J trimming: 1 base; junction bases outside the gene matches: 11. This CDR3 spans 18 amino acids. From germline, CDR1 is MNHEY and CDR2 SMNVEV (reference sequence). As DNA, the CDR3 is TGTGCCAGCAGCTACGGCATAGCGGGGGGGGTGGCCAAAAACATTCAGTACTTC. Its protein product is CASSYGIAGGVAKNIQYF.

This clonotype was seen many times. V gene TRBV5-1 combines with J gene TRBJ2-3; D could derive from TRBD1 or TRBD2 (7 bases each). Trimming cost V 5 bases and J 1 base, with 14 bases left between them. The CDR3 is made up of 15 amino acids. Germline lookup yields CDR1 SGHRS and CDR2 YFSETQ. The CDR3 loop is CASRMGGGGTDTQYF. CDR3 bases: TGCGCCAGCAGAATGGGAGGGGGCGGCACAGATACGCAGTATTTT.

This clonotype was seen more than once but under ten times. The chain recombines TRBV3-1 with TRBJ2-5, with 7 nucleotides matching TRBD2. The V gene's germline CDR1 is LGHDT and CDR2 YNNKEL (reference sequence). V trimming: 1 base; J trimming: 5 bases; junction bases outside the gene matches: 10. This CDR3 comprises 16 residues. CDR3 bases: TGTGCCAGCAGCCAAGGAGCGGGGAGTAGAGCGGAGACCCAGTACTTC. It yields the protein CASSQGAGSRAETQYF.

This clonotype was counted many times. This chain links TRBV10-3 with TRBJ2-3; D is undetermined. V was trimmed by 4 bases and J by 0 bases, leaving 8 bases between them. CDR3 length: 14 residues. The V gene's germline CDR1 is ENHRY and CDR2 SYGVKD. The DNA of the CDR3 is TGTGCCATCAGTGGGCCAAAAAGCACAGATACGCAGTATTTT. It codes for CAISGPKSTDTQYF.

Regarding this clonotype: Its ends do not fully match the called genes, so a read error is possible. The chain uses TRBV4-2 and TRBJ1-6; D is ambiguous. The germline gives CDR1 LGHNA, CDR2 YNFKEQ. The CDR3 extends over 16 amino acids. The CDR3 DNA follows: TGTGCCATCAGCCCCGGGCGGGTAAGCGGGAATTCACCCCTCCACTTT. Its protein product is CAISPGRVSGNSPLHF.

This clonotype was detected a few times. The CDR3 nucleotides read TGTGCCAGCAGCTTAAGTCCACAGGGGAAGACCCAGTACTTC. Translation gives CASSLSPQGKTQYF. The J gene is TRBJ2-5, the V gene TRBV7-3, with 7 nucleotides matching TRBD1. The CDR3 runs 14 residues. V gave up 1 base and J gave up 6 bases; unmatched junction bases: 5. Germline lookup yields CDR1 SGHTA and CDR2 FQGTGA.

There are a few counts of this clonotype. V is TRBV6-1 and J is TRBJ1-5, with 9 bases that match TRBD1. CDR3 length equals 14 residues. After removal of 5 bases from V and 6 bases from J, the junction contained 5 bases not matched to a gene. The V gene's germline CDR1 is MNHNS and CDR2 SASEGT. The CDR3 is CASSRTGDVQPQHF. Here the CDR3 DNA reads TGTGCCAGCAGTAGGACAGGGGACGTTCAGCCCCAGCATTTT.

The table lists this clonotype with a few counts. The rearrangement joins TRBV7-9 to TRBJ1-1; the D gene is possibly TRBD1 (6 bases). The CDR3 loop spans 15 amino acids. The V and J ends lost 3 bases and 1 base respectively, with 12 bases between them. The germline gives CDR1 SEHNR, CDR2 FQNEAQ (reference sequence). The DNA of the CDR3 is TGTGCCAGCAGCTTGTCGGGACACCCGAACACTGAAGCTTTCTTT. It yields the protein CASSLSGHPNTEAFF.

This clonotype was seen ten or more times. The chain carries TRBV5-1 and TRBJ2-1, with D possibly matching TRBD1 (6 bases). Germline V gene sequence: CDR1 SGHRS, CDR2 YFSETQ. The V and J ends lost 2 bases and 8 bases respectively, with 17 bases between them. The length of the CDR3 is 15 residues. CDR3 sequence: CASSFPQGSFDEQFF. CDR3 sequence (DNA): TGCGCCAGCAGCTTTCCCCAGGGGTCGTTCGATGAGCAGTTCTTC.

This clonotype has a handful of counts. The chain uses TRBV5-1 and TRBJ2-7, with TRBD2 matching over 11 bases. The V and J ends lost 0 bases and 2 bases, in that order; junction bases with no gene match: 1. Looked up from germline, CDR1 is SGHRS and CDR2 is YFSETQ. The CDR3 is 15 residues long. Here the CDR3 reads CASSLVLAGAYEQYF. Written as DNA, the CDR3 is TGCGCCAGCAGCTTGGTACTAGCGGGAGCCTACGAGCAGTACTTC. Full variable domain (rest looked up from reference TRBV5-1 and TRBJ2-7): KAGVTQTPRYLIKTRGQQVTLSCSPISGHRSVSWYQQTPGQGLQFLFEYFSETQRNKGNFPGRFSGRQFSNSRSEMNVSTLELGDSALYLCASSLVLAGAYEQYFGPGTRLTVT.

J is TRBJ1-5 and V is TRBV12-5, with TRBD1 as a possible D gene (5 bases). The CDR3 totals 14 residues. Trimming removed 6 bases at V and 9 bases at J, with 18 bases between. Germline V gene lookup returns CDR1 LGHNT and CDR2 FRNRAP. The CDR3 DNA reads TGTGCTAGTGGACCAGGGTACCCAGGGCGGCCCCAGCATTTT. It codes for CASGPGYPGRPQHF.

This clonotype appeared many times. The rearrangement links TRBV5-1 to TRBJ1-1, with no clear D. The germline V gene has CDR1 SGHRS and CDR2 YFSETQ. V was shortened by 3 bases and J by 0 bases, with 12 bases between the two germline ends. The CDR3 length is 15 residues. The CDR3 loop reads CASSSNGDMNTEAFF. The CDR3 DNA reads TGCGCCAGCAGCTCAAACGGAGATATGAACACTGAAGCTTTCTTT.

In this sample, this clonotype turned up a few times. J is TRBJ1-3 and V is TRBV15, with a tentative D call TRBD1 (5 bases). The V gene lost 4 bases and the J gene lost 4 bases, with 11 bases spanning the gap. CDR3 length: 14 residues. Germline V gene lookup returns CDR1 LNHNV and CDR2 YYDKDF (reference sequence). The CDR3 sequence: CATSMGGAGNTIYF. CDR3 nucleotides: TGTGCCACCAGCATGGGGGGAGCGGGAAACACCATATATTTT.

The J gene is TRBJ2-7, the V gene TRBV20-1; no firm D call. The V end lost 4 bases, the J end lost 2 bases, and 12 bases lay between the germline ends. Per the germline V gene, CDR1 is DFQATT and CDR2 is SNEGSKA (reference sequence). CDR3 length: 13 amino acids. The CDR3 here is CSATTGLTYEQYV. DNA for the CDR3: TGCAGTGCTACCACCGGGCTGACCTACGAGCAGTACGTC.

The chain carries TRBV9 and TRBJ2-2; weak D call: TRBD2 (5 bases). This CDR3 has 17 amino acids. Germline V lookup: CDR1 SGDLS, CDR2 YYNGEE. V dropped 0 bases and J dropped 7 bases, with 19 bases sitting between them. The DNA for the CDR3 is TGTGCCAGCAGCGTAGACGGGCTGGAGGCGAGAAGCGGGGAGCTGTTTTTT. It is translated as CASSVDGLEARSGELFF. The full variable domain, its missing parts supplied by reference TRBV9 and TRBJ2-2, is DSGVTQTPKHLITATGQRVTLRCSPRSGDLSVYWYQQSLDQGLQFLIQYYNGEERAKGNILERFSAQQFPDLHSELNLSSLELGDSALYFCASSVDGLEARSGELFFGEGSRLTVL.

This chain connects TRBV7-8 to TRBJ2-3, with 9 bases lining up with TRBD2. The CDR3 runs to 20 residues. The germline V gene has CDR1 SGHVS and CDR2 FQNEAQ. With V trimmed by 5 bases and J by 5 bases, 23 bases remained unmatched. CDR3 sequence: CASSPDYKTFGGGAGDTQYF. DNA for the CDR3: TGTGCCAGCAGCCCCGACTATAAAACTTTCGGCGGGGGGGCGGGAGATACGCAGTATTTT.

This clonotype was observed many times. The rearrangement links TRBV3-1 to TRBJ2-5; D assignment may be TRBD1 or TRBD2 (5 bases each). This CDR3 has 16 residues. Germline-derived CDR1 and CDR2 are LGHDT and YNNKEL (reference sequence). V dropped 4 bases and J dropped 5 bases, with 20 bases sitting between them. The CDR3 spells CASSPTSGGTWETQYF. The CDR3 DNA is TGTGCCAGCAGCCCCACCTCTGGGGGAACTTGGGAGACCCAGTACTTC.

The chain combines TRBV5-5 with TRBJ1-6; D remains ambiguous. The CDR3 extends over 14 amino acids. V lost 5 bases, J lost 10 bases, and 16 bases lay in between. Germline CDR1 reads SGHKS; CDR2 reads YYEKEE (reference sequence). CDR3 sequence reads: CASSYWTAVSPLHF. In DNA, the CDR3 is TGTGCCAGCAGTTATTGGACCGCCGTCTCACCCCTCCACTTT. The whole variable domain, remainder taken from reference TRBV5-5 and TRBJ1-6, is DAGVTQSPTHLIKTRGQQVTLRCSPISGHKSVSWYQQVLGQGPQFIFQYYEKEERGRGNFPDRFSARQFPNYSSELNVNALLLGDSALYLCASSYWTAVSPLHFGNGTRLTVT.